The clone carrying this T cell receptor beta chain was detected a few times. Amplified TCR beta CDR3 regions came from RNA transcripts. HTBI primers were used for first-round RT-PCR of the TCR CDR3. TCRdb reanalysed the multiplex PCR reads using MiXCR and keeps one entry per CDR3 protein. The sample lists fewer than 550,000 distinct CDR3 sequences, approximately 15% occurring once. The study left out patients who had uncontrolled infection, other autoimmune disease, pregnancy or lactation. Diagnosis rested on symptoms, serum thyroxine and TRAb, thyroid ultrasound, and orbital computed tomography. This specimen comes from a study of T cells in Graves' hyperthyroidism and ophthalmopathy. The length of the CDR3 is 17 residues. J lost 1 base, V lost 4 bases, and 5 bases had no gene match. Germline assignment: CDR1 ENHRY and CDR2 SYGVKD.

The sequence was collected from a woman under 30 with Graves' hyperthyroidism. Sequencing used blood. This chain uses TRBV10-3 with TRBJ2-1; 12 bases agree with TRBD2. This chain's CDR3 is CAISGLAGGLSYNEQFF. CDR3 bases: TGTGCCATCAGTGGGCTAGCGGGGGGGCTATCCTACAATGAGCAGTTCTTC.